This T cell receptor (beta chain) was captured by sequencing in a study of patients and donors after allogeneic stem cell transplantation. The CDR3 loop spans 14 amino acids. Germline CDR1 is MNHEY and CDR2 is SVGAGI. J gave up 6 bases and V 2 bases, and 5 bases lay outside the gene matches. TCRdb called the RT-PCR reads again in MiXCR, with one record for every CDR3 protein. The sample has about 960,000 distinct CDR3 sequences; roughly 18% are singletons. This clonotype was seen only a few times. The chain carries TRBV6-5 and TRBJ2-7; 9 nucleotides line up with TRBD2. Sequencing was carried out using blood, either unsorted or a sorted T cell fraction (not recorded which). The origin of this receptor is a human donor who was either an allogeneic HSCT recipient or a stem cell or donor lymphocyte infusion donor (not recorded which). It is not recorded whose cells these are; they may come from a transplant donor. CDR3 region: CASSYGTSRLEQYF. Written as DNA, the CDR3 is TGTGCCAGCAGTTACGGGACTAGCCGACTCGAGCAGTACTTC.